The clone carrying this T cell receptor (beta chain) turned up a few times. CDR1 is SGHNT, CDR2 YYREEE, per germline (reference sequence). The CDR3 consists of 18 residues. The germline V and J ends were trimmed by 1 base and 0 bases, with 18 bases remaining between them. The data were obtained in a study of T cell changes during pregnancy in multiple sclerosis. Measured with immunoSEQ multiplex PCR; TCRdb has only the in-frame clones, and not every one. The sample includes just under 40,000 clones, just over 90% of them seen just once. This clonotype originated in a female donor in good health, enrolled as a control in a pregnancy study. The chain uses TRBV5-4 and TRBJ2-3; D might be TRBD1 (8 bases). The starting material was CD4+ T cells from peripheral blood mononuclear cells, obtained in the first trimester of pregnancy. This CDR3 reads CASSLRQGRGSSTDTQYF. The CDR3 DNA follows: TGTGCCAGCAGCTTGCGACAGGGGAGGGGGTCTAGCACAGATACGCAGTATTTT.